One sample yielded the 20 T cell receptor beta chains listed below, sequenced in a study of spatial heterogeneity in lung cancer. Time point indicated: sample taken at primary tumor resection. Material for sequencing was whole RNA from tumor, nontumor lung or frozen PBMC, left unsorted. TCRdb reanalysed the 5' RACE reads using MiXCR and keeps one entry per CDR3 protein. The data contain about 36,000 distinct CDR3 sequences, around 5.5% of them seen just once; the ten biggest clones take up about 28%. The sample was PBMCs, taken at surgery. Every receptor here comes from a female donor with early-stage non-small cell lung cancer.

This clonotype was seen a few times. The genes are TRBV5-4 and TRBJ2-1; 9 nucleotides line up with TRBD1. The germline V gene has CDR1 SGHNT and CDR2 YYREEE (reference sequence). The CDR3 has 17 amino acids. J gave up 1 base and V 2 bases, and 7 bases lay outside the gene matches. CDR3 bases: TGTGCCAGCAGCTTTATAACCGGGACAGGGTCCTACAATGAGCAGTTCTTC. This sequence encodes CASSFITGTGSYNEQFF.

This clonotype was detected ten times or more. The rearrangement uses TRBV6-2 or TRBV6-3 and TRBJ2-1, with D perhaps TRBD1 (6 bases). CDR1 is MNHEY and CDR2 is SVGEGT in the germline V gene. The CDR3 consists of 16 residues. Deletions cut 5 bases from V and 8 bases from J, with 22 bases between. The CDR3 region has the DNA TGTGCCAGCAGTACCTCCGGGACAAGGTGGGTGTATGAGCAGTTCTTC. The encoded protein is CASSTSGTRWVYEQFF.

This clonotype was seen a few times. The CDR3 bases are TGCGCCAGCAGCTTGGAGGGCCGCACCCGGGAGACCCAGTACTTC. This encodes CASSLEGRTRETQYF. The chain links TRBV5-1 to TRBJ2-5, with D uncertain. Germline V lookup: CDR1 SGHRS, CDR2 YFSETQ. Trimming took off 0 bases at V and 5 bases at J, with 14 bases between the two ends. The CDR3 contains 15 residues.

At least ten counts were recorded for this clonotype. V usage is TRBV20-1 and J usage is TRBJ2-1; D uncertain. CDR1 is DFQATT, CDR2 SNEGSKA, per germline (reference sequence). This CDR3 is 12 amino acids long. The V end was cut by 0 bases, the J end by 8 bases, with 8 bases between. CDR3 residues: CSARDRIYEQFF. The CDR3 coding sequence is TGCAGTGCTAGAGACCGGATTTATGAGCAGTTCTTC.

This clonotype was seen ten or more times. The CDR3 DNA follows: TGTGCCAGCAGTTTCCCGACTAGCGCCCACTCCTACAATGAGCAGTTCTTC. Its protein is CASSFPTSAHSYNEQFF. The chain joins TRBV6-5 to TRBJ2-1; 8 bases agree with TRBD2. Germline V gene data show CDR1 as MNHEY and CDR2 as SVGAGI. CDR3 length equals 17 residues. V trimming: 4 bases; J trimming: 0 bases; junction bases outside the gene matches: 8.

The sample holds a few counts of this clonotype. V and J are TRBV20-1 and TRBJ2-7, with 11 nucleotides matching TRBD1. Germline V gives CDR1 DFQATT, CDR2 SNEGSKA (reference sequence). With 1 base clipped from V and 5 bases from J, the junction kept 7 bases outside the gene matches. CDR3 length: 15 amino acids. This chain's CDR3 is CSARVRTGGLNEQYF. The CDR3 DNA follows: TGCAGTGCTAGAGTCAGGACAGGGGGCCTTAACGAGCAGTACTTC.

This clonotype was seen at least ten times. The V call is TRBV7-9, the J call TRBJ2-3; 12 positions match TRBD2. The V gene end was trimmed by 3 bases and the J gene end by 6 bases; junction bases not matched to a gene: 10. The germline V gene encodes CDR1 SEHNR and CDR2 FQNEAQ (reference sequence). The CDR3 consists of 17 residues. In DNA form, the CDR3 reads TGTGCCAGCAGCTTGGGCGCCGTACTAGCGGGGGGCGATACGCAGTATTTT. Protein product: CASSLGAVLAGGDTQYF.

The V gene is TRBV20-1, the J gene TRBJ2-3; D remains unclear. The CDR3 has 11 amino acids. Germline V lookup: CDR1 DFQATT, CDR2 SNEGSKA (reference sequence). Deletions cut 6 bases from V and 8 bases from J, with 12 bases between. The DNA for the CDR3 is TGCAGTGCCCCCGACTTGGTTACGCAGTATTTT. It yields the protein CSAPDLVTQYF.

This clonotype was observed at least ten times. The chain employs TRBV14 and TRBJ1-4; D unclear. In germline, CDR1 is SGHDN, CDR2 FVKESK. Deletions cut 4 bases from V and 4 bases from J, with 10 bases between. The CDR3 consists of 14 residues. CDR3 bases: TGTGCCAGCAGCCTAAGGAGTTTTAATGAAAAACTGTTTTTT. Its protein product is CASSLRSFNEKLFF.

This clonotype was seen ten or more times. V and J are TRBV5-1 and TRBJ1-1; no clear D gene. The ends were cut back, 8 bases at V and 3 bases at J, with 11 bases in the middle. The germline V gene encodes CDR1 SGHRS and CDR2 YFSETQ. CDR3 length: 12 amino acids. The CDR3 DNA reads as TGCGCCAGTACCTCCTTGGACACTGAAGCTTTCTTT. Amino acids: CASTSLDTEAFF.

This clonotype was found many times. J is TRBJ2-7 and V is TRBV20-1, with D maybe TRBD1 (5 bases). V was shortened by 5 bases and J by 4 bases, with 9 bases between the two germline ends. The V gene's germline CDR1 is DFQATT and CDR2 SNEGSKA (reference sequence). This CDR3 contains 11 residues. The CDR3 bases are TGCAGTGCTCCTCAGGGATACGAGCAGTACTTC. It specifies CSAPQGYEQYF.

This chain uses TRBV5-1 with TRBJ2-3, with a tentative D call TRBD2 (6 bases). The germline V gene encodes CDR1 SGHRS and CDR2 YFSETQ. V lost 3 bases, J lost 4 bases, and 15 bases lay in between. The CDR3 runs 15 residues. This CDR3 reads CASSWGITGADTQYF. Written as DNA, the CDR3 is TGCGCCAGCAGCTGGGGGATTACGGGGGCAGATACGCAGTATTTT.

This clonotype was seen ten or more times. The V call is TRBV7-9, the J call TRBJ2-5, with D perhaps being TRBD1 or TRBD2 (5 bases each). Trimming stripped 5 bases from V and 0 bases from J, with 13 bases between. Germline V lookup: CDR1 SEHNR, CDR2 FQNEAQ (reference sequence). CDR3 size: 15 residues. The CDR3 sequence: CASSPGARYQETQYF. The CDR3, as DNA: TGTGCCAGCAGCCCCGGGGCCCGGTACCAAGAGACCCAGTACTTC.

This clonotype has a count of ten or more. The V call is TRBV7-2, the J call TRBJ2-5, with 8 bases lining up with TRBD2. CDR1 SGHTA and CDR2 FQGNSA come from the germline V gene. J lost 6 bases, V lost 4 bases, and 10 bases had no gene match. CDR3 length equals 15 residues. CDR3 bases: TGTGCCAGCAGCTGGGACGGGGGGGCCGGGAAGACCCAGTACTTC. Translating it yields CASSWDGGAGKTQYF.

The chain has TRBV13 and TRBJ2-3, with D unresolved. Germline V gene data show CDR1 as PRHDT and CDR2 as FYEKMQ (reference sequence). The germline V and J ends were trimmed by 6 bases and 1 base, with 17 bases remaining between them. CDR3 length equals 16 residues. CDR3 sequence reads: CASSPPRGWGTDTQYF. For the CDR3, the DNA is TGTGCCAGCAGTCCCCCCCGAGGCTGGGGCACAGATACGCAGTATTTT.

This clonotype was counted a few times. The CDR3 loop is CASSMVAGGPETQYF. The CDR3 DNA is TGTGCCAGTAGTATGGTAGCGGGAGGGCCAGAGACCCAGTACTTC. The V gene is TRBV19, the J gene TRBJ2-5; 11 bases line up with TRBD2. Germline values: CDR1 LNHDA, CDR2 SQIVND (reference sequence). The V and J ends lost 3 bases and 4 bases, in that order; junction bases with no gene match: 4. This CDR3 contains 15 residues.

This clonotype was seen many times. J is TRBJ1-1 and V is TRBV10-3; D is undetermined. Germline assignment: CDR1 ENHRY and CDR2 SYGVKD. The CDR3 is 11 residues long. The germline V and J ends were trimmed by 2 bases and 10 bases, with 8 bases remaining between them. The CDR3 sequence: CAISEGLGAFF. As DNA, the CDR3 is TGTGCCATCAGTGAGGGCCTCGGAGCTTTCTTT.

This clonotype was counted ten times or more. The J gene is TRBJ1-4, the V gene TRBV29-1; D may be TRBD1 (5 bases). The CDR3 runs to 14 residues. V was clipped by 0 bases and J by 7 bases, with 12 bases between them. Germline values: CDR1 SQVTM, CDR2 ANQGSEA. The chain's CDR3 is CSVEDVAGSEKLFF. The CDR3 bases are TGCAGCGTTGAAGATGTGGCAGGGAGTGAAAAACTGTTTTTT.

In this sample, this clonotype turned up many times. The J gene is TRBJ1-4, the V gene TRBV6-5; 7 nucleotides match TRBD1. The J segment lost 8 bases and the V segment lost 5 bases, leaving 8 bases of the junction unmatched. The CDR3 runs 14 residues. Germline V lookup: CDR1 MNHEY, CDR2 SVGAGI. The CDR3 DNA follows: TGTGCCAGCAGTAGGAAGGGGGCTGTCGAAAAACTGTTTTTT. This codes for CASSRKGAVEKLFF.

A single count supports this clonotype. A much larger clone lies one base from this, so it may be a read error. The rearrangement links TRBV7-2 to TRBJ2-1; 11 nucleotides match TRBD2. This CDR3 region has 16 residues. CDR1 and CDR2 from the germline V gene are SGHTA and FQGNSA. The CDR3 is CASSLGLAGRMNVQFF. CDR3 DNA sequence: TGTGCCAGCAGCTTAGGACTAGCGGGGAGGATGAATGTGCAGTTCTTC.